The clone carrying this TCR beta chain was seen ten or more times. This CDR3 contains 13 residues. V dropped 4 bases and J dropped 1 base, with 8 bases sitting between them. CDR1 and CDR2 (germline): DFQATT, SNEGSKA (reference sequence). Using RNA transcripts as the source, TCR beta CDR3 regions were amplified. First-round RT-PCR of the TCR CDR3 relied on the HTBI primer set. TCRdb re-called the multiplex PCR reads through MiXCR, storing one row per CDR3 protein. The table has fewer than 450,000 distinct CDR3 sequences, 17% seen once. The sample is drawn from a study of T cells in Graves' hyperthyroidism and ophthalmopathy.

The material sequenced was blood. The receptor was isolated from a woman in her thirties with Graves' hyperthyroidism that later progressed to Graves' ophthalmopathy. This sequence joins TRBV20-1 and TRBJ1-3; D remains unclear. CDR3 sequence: CSAKRESGNTIYF. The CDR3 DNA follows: TGCAGTGCTAAAAGGGAGTCTGGAAACACCATATATTTT.